This T cell receptor beta chain emerged from a study of T cells after yellow fever vaccination. Study results and limitations: Only a small proportion of the clonotypes turned up in both the CD4 and the CD8 compartments, likely arising from convergent recombination.

This clonotype was picked up many times. The target antigen is unknown. CDR3 length: 13 residues. Unmatched junction bases numbered 5, after V lost 6 bases and J lost 5 bases. The germline gives CDR1 SEHNR, CDR2 FQNEAQ (reference sequence). TCRdb independently ran MiXCR on the 5' RACE reads; one entry per CDR3 protein. The table records 200,000 to 300,000 distinct CDR3 sequences, more than 3.5% of them present only once. This sequence was found in a man aged 18 to 30 who received the YFV17D yellow fever vaccine. The J gene is TRBJ1-1, the V gene TRBV7-9; 8 bases agree with TRBD1. The sequencing here drew on PBMCs, taken 15 days after the yellow fever booster vaccination. CDR3 residues: CASRLTGGTEAFF. The CDR3 DNA follows: TGTGCCAGCAGACTTACAGGGGGAACTGAAGCTTTCTTT.